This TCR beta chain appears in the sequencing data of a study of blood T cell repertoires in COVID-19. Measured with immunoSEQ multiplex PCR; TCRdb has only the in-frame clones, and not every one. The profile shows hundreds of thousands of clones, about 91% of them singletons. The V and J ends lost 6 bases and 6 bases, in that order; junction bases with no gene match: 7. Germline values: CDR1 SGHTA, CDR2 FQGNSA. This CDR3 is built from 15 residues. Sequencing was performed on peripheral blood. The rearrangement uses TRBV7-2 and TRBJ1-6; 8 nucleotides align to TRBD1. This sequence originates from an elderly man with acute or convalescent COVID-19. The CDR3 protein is CASRSGTGLNSPLHF. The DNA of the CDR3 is TGTGCCAGCAGATCCGGGACAGGCCTTAATTCACCCCTCCACTTT.